This T cell receptor (beta chain) was captured by sequencing in a study of Graves' ophthalmopathy and Graves' hyperthyroidism (dated by TCRdb to 2017 to 2018). Some background on the complete study: Peripheral blood was collected at initial diagnosis, before any treatment. TCR beta repertoire signatures were used to distinguish Graves' ophthalmopathy from Graves' hyperthyroidism and to predict progression to ophthalmopathy. In total, over 130 blood samples were TCR-sequenced: 40 to 45 ophthalmopathy, around 75 hyperthyroidism and approximately 17 hyperthyroidism-to-ophthalmopathy patients. To explore V-J signatures that separate ophthalmopathy from hyperthyroidism, a discovery set of approximately 100 patients was enrolled, consisting of about 45 with ophthalmopathy and about 60 with stable hyperthyroidism. An independent validation cohort was composed of around 19 hyperthyroidism patients and approximately 15 patients who later progressed from hyperthyroidism to ophthalmopathy. T-cell repertoires of thyroid tissue and blood were compared in more than 5 hyperthyroidism patients. After sampling, hyperthyroidism patients received methimazole starting at 30 mg daily, and ophthalmopathy patients received high-dose intravenous methylprednisolone. The roughly 100 discovery patients were divided at random into training and test sets in a 7:3 ratio. Results the study describes overall, beyond this receptor: In validation, the model predicted ophthalmopathy progression with about 70% sensitivity and approximately 78% specificity; some 13 predicted patients were CT-confirmed with GO in a median of approximately six months. No statistical method was used to set the sample size in advance, and the investigators knew which group each participant was assigned to. Most of the expanded thyroid clonotypes with a frequency above 0.001 were also detected in blood, and it was suggested that the thyroid immune response may be reflected by blood repertoires. In cross-validation, the 13-signature model distinguished ophthalmopathy from stable hyperthyroidism with around 90% sensitivity and around 81% specificity, while in the test set the corresponding values were about 79% and 69%.

Hyperthyroidism was defined as stable when no progression to ophthalmopathy occurred within 18 months of follow-up. The hyperthyroidism patients were 18 to 65 years old and newly diagnosed, with a disease duration of less than 2 months. Patients were excluded if they had other autoimmune diseases, uncontrolled infections, pregnancy or lactation. Diagnosis was based on clinical symptoms, serum thyroxine, TRAb, thyroid ultrasound and orbital computed tomography. Using Ficoll-Paque density gradient centrifugation, PBMCs were isolated from about 9.4 ml of fresh peripheral blood. Total RNA was extracted using Trizol reagent, and RNA quality was checked on an Agilent 2100 Bioanalyzer. V and J are trimmed by 7 bases and 5 bases, and the gene matches miss 7 bases of the junction. The germline V gene yields MNHNS for CDR1 and SASEGT for CDR2. Inclusive of the bounding cysteine and phenylalanine, the CDR3 is 13 residues long. The read is trimmed to its CDR3 DNA, 39 bases read in frame from base 1.

A word on this clonotype: Its antigen is unknown. Base quality data are lacking; no much larger clone is found one base away.

For repertoire sequencing, TCR beta CDR3 regions were amplified from RNA transcripts. HTBI primers and the Qiagen OneStep RT-PCR kit were used in a first-round RT-PCR, which was followed by a second-round multiplex PCR, size selection and purification. Libraries were sequenced paired-end with 100 bp reads on an Illumina HiSeq2000. Concerning the study's data processing: Reads were processed with SOAPnuke, discarding reads with adapters, uncalled bases, mean Phred below 15, or no exact constant-primer or identifier match. High-quality paired reads were merged with COPE v1.2.5. Unique nucleotide sequences were defined as clonotypes and aligned to IMGT TRB V, D and J references using MiTCR v1.1. Analysis was restricted to V-J combinations with a frequency above 0.0001, which covered roughly 99% of repertoires. For each V-J combination, a TCR clonal expansion and chaos score was defined as F50 clonal expansion divided by the chaos observed in the TCRdist matrix. Welch's t-statistics and random forest were used to reduce features to about a dozen V-J combinations, which were fed into a naive Bayes classifier. The Morisita-Horn index was used to measure how similar the thyroid and blood repertoires were. TCRdb trimmed public reads at Q25 via fastp, called clones via MiXCR and kept in-frame beta chains. Identical CDR3 proteins give one entry, which carries the most common genes and DNA. None of the V and J calls come from the authors' own analysis; TCRdb made them. The sample has about 620,000 distinct CDR3 sequences on record, over 20% of them singletons. In total, the top ten clones hold roughly 6.9% of the sample.

The source material was peripheral blood. The chain is encoded by TRBV6-1 joined to TRBJ2-5, with 7 bases in between that match TRBD2. The sequence was obtained from a woman aged 18-29 years with stable Graves' hyperthyroidism. Some clones in this sample may be carry-over from other donors' samples. Donor details come from another sample of the same person, matched by shared clones. The CDR3 protein is CASTSSGKETQYF. At the DNA level, the sequence is TGTGCCAGCACCTCAAGCGGGAAGGAGACCCAGTACTTC.